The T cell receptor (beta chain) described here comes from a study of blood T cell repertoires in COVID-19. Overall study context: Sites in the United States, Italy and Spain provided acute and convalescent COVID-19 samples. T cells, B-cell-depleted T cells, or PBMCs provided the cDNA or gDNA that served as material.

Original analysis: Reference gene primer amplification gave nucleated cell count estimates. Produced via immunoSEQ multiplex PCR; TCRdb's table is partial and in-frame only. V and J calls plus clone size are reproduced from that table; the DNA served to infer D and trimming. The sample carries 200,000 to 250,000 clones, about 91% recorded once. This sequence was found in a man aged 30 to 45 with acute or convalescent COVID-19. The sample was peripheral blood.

The chain's CDR3 is CASSQASSGRAFPGELFF. DNA of the CDR3: TGTGCCAGCAGCCAAGCCTCGAGCGGGAGGGCCTTCCCCGGGGAGCTGTTTTTT. J is TRBJ2-2 and V is TRBV3-1 (or the pseudogene TRBV3-2), with 10 bases matching TRBD2. V trimming: 1 base; J trimming: 6 bases; junction bases outside the gene matches: 11. Germline values: CDR1 LGHDT, CDR2 YNNKEL (reference sequence). CDR3 length: 18 amino acids.